Here is one T cell receptor beta chain with its context. This specimen comes from a study of blood T cell repertoires in COVID-19. About the research overall: COVID-19 samples collected from the United States, Italy and Spain covered acute and convalescent phases. PBMCs, B-cell-depleted T cells, or T cells were the source of the cDNA or gDNA that made up the material.

In the original processing: By means of reference gene primer amplification, nucleated cell counts were estimated. Using immunoSEQ multiplex PCR, the repertoire was profiled, and TCRdb retains in-frame clones only, with some absent. The DNA was the basis for D and trimming; V, J and clone size are from that table. Of over 40,000 clones listed, approximately 90% are singletons. The V gene lost 1 base and the J gene lost 4 bases, with 14 bases spanning the gap. This CDR3 has 15 residues. Per the germline V gene, CDR1 is LNHDA and CDR2 is SQIVND (reference sequence). Sequencing input: peripheral blood. This receptor was taken from a man aged 80 or over with acute or convalescent COVID-19. The chain recombines TRBV19 with TRBJ2-7; D may be TRBD1 (6 bases). The CDR3 spells CASSIAPTGGYEQYF. The CDR3 nucleotides read TGTGCCAGTAGTATAGCACCGACAGGTGGTTACGAGCAGTACTTC.